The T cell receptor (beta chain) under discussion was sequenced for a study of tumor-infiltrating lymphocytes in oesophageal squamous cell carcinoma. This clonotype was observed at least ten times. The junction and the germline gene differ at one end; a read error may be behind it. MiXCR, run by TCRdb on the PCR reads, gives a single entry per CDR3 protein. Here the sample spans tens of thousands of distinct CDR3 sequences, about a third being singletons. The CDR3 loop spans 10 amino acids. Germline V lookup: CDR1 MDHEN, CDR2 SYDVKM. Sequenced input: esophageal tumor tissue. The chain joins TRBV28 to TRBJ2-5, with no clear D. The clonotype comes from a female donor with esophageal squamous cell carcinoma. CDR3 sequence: CASSLAIGAF. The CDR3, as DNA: TGTGCCAGCAGTTTAGCGATTGGAGCCTTC.